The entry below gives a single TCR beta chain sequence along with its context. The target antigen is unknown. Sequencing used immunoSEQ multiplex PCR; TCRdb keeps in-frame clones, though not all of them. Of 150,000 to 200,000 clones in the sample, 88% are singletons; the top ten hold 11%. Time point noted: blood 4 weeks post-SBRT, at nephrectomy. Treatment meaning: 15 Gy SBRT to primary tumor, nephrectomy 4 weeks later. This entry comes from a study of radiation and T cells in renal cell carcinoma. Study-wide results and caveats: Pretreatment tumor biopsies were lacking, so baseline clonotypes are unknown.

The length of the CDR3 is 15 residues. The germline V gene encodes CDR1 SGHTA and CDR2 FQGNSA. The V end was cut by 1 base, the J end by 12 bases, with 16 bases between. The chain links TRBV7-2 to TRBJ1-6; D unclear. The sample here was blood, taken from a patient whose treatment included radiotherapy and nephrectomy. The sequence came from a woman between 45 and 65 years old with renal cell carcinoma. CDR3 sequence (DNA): TGTGCCAGCAGCTTAGGACGCCAGCTAGAAAAACCCCTCCACTTT. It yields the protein CASSLGRQLEKPLHF.